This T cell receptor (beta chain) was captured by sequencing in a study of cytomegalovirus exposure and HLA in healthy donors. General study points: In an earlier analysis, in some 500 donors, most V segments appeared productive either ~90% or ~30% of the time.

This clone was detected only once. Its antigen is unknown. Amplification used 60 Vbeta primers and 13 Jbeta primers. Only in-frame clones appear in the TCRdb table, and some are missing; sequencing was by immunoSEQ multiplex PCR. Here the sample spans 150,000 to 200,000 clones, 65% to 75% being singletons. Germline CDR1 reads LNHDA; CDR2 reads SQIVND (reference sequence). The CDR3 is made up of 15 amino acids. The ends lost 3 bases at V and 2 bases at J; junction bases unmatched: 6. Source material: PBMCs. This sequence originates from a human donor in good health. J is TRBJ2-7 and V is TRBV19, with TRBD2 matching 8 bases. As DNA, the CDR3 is TGTGCCAGTAGTATTAGTAAACTAGCGGCCTACGAGCAGTACTTC. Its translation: CASSISKLAAYEQYF.